These T cell receptor beta chains were read from a single sample in a study of T cells in Graves' hyperthyroidism and ophthalmopathy. From the multiplex PCR reads, TCRdb called clonotypes with MiXCR, one entry per CDR3 protein. Here the sample spans 250,000 to 300,000 distinct CDR3 sequences, 13% to 15% being singletons. Sequencing was performed on blood. The origin of the receptors is a woman between 40 and 50 years old with Graves' hyperthyroidism that later progressed to Graves' ophthalmopathy. Each CDR3 is given with its conserved first and last residue. D genes are given only for firm matches. Clone size, where shown, is once, few, many, or a class for clones that have expanded.

V gene: TRBV30
D gene: TRBD2
clone size: many
J gene: TRBJ2-1
CDR3 protein: CALTARTREQFF
CDR3 DNA: TGTGCCCTCACAGCGAGGACTAGAGAGCAGTTCTTC

V gene: TRBV27
D gene: TRBD2
clone size: .
J gene: TRBJ2-1
CDR3 protein: CASSLSGLAGDNEQFF
CDR3 DNA: TGTGCCAGCAGTTTATCGGGGCTAGCGGGGGACAATGAGCAGTTCTTC

V gene: TRBV29-1
D gene: .
clone size: many
J gene: TRBJ2-7
CDR3 protein: CSVGGGLSYEQYF
CDR3 DNA: TGCAGCGTTGGTGGTGGGCTCTCCTACGAGCAGTACTTC

V gene: TRBV20-1
D gene: .
clone size: many
J gene: TRBJ1-1
CDR3 protein: CSARPLEVGIRNTEAFF
CDR3 DNA: TGCAGTGCTAGACCGCTGGAGGTGGGGATTCGGAACACTGAAGCTTTCTTT

V gene: TRBV18
D gene: TRBD2
clone size: many
J gene: TRBJ2-1
CDR3 protein: CASSPATSAYNEQFF
CDR3 DNA: TGTGCCAGCTCACCAGCGACTAGCGCTTACAATGAGCAGTTCTTC

V gene: TRBV12-3/TRBV12-4
D gene: .
clone size: few
J gene: TRBJ1-5
CDR3 protein: CASSLRGGTRLTKSNQPQHF
CDR3 DNA: TGTGCCAGCAGTTTGAGGGGGGGAACACGCTTGACAAAAAGCAATCAGCCCCAGCATTTT

V gene: TRBV11-3
D gene: .
clone size: .
J gene: TRBJ1-2
CDR3 protein: CASSPRPYGYTF
CDR3 DNA: TGTGCCAGCAGCCCCCGGCCCTACGGCTACACCTTC

V gene: TRBV6-5
D gene: .
clone size: many
J gene: TRBJ2-7
CDR3 protein: CASSYFPGLEQYF
CDR3 DNA: TGTGCCAGCAGTTACTTCCCGGGGCTCGAGCAGTACTTC

V gene: TRBV4-2
D gene: TRBD2
clone size: many
J gene: TRBJ2-7
CDR3 protein: CASSQDFAGEYEQYF
CDR3 DNA: TGTGCCAGCAGCCAAGATTTCGCGGGAGAGTACGAGCAGTACTTC

V gene: TRBV5-1
D gene: .
clone size: many
J gene: TRBJ1-2
CDR3 protein: CASSKEGGYGYTF
CDR3 DNA: TGCGCCAGCAGCAAGGAGGGCGGCTATGGCTACACCTTC

V gene: TRBV10-3
D gene: .
clone size: many
J gene: TRBJ2-5
CDR3 protein: CAISESLEQETQYF
CDR3 DNA: TGTGCCATCAGTGAGTCGTTAGAACAAGAGACCCAGTACTTC

V gene: TRBV6-1
D gene: TRBD2
clone size: many
J gene: TRBJ2-1
CDR3 protein: CASSLASSGRVSPYNEQFF
CDR3 DNA: TGTGCCAGCAGTCTCGCGTCTAGCGGGAGAGTATCCCCCTACAATGAGCAGTTCTTC

V gene: TRBV20-1
D gene: .
clone size: few
J gene: TRBJ1-2
CDR3 protein: CSAKRDNSYTF
CDR3 DNA: TGCAGTGCTAAAAGGGACAATAGCTACACCTTC

V gene: TRBV28
D gene: .
clone size: .
J gene: TRBJ1-4
CDR3 protein: CASNPGSGREYEKLFF
CDR3 DNA: TGTGCCAGCAATCCGGGGTCGGGGAGAGAGTATGAAAAACTGTTTTTT

V gene: TRBV6-1
D gene: .
clone size: few
J gene: TRBJ1-2
CDR3 protein: CASSAKGTSTYGYTF
CDR3 DNA: TGTGCCAGCAGTGCAAAAGGGACATCTACCTATGGCTACACCTTC

V gene: TRBV5-4
D gene: TRBD2
clone size: few
J gene: TRBJ2-1
CDR3 protein: CASSQGLAGEGENEQFF
CDR3 DNA: TGTGCCAGCAGCCAGGGACTAGCGGGAGAAGGAGAGAATGAGCAGTTCTTC

V gene: TRBV12-3/TRBV12-4
D gene: .
clone size: many
J gene: TRBJ2-7
CDR3 protein: CASSFRGDGHEQYF
CDR3 DNA: TGTGCCAGCAGTTTCCGAGGGGACGGCCACGAGCAGTACTTC

V gene: TRBV6-1
D gene: .
clone size: .
J gene: TRBJ2-2
CDR3 protein: CATRGGRWELFF
CDR3 DNA: TGTGCCACCAGGGGAGGGAGGTGGGAGCTGTTTTTT

V gene: TRBV20-1
D gene: TRBD2
clone size: many
J gene: TRBJ2-5
CDR3 protein: CSARLAGEAGGTQYF
CDR3 DNA: TGCAGTGCTAGACTAGCGGGAGAGGCCGGGGGGACCCAGTACTTC

V gene: TRBV28
D gene: .
clone size: .
J gene: TRBJ2-6
CDR3 protein: CASSLGGSGANVLTF
CDR3 DNA: TGTGCCAGCAGTCTAGGCGGCTCTGGGGCCAACGTCCTGACTTTC

V gene: TRBV6-1
D gene: TRBD2
clone size: many
J gene: TRBJ2-7
CDR3 protein: CASSFRASGGYEQYF
CDR3 DNA: TGTGCCAGCAGTTTCAGGGCTAGCGGAGGCTACGAGCAGTACTTC

V gene: TRBV9
D gene: TRBD2
clone size: few
J gene: TRBJ2-1
CDR3 protein: CASSLAGPHNEQFF
CDR3 DNA: TGTGCCAGCAGCCTAGCGGGACCACACAATGAGCAGTTCTTC

V gene: TRBV30
D gene: TRBD1
clone size: many
J gene: TRBJ1-2
CDR3 protein: CAWSVQGDYGYTF
CDR3 DNA: TGTGCCTGGAGTGTACAGGGGGACTATGGCTACACCTTC

V gene: TRBV12-3/TRBV12-4
D gene: .
clone size: .
J gene: TRBJ2-1
CDR3 protein: CASSLERNEQFF
CDR3 DNA: TGTGCCAGCAGTTTAGAAAGAAATGAGCAGTTCTTC

V gene: TRBV28
D gene: TRBD1
clone size: .
J gene: TRBJ1-5
CDR3 protein: CASSSGQGTSQPQHF
CDR3 DNA: TGTGCCAGCAGCTCGGGACAGGGGACCTCCCAGCCCCAGCATTTT

V gene: TRBV20-1
D gene: TRBD1
clone size: many
J gene: TRBJ2-7
CDR3 protein: CSARGPGQGLHEQYF
CDR3 DNA: TGCAGTGCTAGAGGGCCGGGACAGGGTCTCCACGAGCAGTACTTC

V gene: TRBV2
D gene: .
clone size: .
J gene: TRBJ2-7
CDR3 protein: CASSRDPTYEQYF
CDR3 DNA: TGTGCCAGCAGTCGGGACCCAACCTACGAGCAGTACTTC

V gene: TRBV4-2
D gene: TRBD1
clone size: .
J gene: TRBJ1-1
CDR3 protein: CASSLGQAVEAFF
CDR3 DNA: TGTGCCAGCAGCCTCGGACAGGCGGTTGAAGCTTTCTTT

V gene: TRBV4-1
D gene: .
clone size: many
J gene: TRBJ2-5
CDR3 protein: CASSKTLGAKQETQYF
CDR3 DNA: TGCGCCAGCAGCAAGACCCTGGGGGCCAAACAAGAGACCCAGTACTTC

V gene: TRBV12-3/TRBV12-4
D gene: .
clone size: .
J gene: TRBJ1-5
CDR3 protein: CASSADLGSNQPQHF
CDR3 DNA: TGTGCCAGCAGCGCTGACCTGGGGAGCAATCAGCCCCAGCATTTT

V gene: TRBV11-2
D gene: .
clone size: many
J gene: TRBJ2-7
CDR3 protein: CASSFVGWQAKPYEQYF
CDR3 DNA: TGTGCCAGCAGCTTCGTTGGGTGGCAGGCGAAGCCCTACGAGCAGTACTTC

V gene: TRBV2
D gene: .
clone size: .
J gene: TRBJ2-3
CDR3 protein: CASSDEVSTDTQYF
CDR3 DNA: TGTGCCAGCAGTGACGAGGTTTCCACAGATACGCAGTATTTT

V gene: TRBV2
D gene: .
clone size: .
J gene: TRBJ2-5
CDR3 protein: CASSESVQETQYF
CDR3 DNA: TGTGCCAGCAGTGAATCGGTCCAAGAGACCCAGTACTTC

V gene: TRBV27
D gene: .
clone size: many
J gene: TRBJ2-3
CDR3 protein: CASSLSRAEDTQYF
CDR3 DNA: TGTGCCAGCAGTTTATCGAGGGCGGAGGATACGCAGTATTTT

V gene: TRBV29-1
D gene: TRBD1
clone size: many
J gene: TRBJ1-1
CDR3 protein: CSVELEGGESFF
CDR3 DNA: TGCAGCGTTGAACTTGAAGGGGGCGAATCTTTCTTT